The 5 T cell receptor beta chains in this list originate from one sample, sequenced in a study of T-cell reconstitution after alpha-beta-depleted transplantation in children. Unique molecular identifiers were used in preparing the TCRbeta library. TCRdb re-called the PCR reads with MiXCR, one entry per CDR3 protein. Of about 110,000 distinct CDR3 sequences in the sample, 10% were seen once. The specimen comprised PBMCs from the stem cell graft donor, sampled from the stem cell graft. These receptors were obtained from a human donor who donated a stem cell graft to a child with acute lymphoblastic leukemia.

This clonotype was found many times. The V and J genes are TRBV29-1 and TRBJ2-5, with 9 nucleotides matching TRBD1. Trimming took 3 bases from V and 5 from J; bases not matched to a gene: 7. The CDR3 has 14 residues. Germline-derived CDR1 and CDR2 are SQVTM and ANQGSEA. CDR3: CSVDWTGVGETQYF. The CDR3 coding sequence is TGCAGCGTTGACTGGACAGGGGTGGGGGAGACCCAGTACTTC.

V and J are TRBV11-2 and TRBJ1-1; D not certain. The germline CDR1 and CDR2 sequences are SGHAT and FQNNGV. The length of the CDR3 is 14 residues. Deletions cut 3 bases from V and 1 base from J, with 9 bases between. CDR3 residues: CASSFSPQNTEAFF. CDR3 DNA sequence: TGTGCCAGCAGCTTTTCGCCCCAGAACACTGAAGCTTTCTTT.

The rearrangement joins TRBV20-1 to TRBJ1-6; no definite D call. Germline V CDR1 and CDR2: DFQATT, SNEGSKA (reference sequence). V was clipped by 0 bases and J by 6 bases, with 12 bases between them. This CDR3 region has 15 residues. The CDR3 loop reads CSARDPEILNSPLHF. In DNA form, the CDR3 reads TGCAGTGCTAGAGATCCTGAAATACTTAATTCACCCCTCCACTTT.

The table lists this clonotype with a few counts. The chain combines TRBV30 with TRBJ1-3; D is uncertain. V was cut by 1 base and J by 0 bases, with 4 bases left in between. This CDR3 region has 13 residues. Looked up from germline, CDR1 is GTSNPN and CDR2 is SVGIG (reference sequence). CDR3 loop: CAWSGGSGNTIYF. Here the CDR3 DNA reads TGTGCCTGGAGTGGAGGCTCTGGAAACACCATATATTTT.

The CDR3 DNA reads as TGTGCCAGCAGCTCCCTCGAGACCCAGTACTTC. It is translated as CASSSLETQYF. V gene TRBV7-2 combines with J gene TRBJ2-5; D remains ambiguous. V was pared by 4 bases and J by 5 bases, with 5 bases between. Germline V gene sequence: CDR1 SGHTA, CDR2 FQGNSA. The CDR3 spans 11 residues.